This T cell receptor (beta chain) was identified during a study of CD8 T cells in ankylosing spondylitis. Notes on the study in general: Disease-linked clones reportedly showed significant enrichment in matched ankylosing spondylitis synovial fluid. In synovial fluid and blood from reactive arthritis, some motif variants were previously reported. Eight highly homologous variants formed a TCR beta motif that appeared characteristic of ankylosing spondylitis blood.

The V end lost 3 bases, the J end lost 8 bases, and 11 bases lay between the germline ends. CDR3 length: 14 residues. Germline V gene data show CDR1 as ENHRY and CDR2 as SYGVKD. Points on this clonotype: Its antigen remains unknown.

Using quantitative 5'-RACE with molecular barcodes, the authors made TCR beta libraries. TCRdb analysed the 5' RACE reads with MiXCR anew, one entry per CDR3 protein. This table has about 240,000 distinct CDR3 sequences, roughly a quarter appearing once. Sequencing was performed on blood, either unsorted or a sorted T cell fraction (not recorded which). The rearrangement links TRBV10-3 to TRBJ1-6; perhaps TRBD1 as D (5 bases). The receptor was derived from a male donor with ankylosing spondylitis or in good health (not recorded which). This CDR3 reads CAISERGGDSPLHF. The CDR3 region has the DNA TGTGCCATCAGTGAAAGGGGAGGAGATTCACCCCTCCACTTT.